These T cell receptor beta chains were read from a single sample in a study of T-cell reconstitution after alpha-beta-depleted transplantation in children. TCRdb used MiXCR to reprocess the PCR reads, holding one entry per CDR3 protein. The sample has about 540,000 distinct CDR3 sequences; around 16% are singletons. Sequencing used PBMCs from the stem cell graft donor, obtained from the stem cell graft. These TCRs come from a human donor who donated a stem cell graft to a child with acute lymphoblastic leukemia. CDR3s include the opening cysteine and the closing phenylalanine or tryptophan. D genes are given only for firm matches. Where a row states a size, it is once, few, many or the class of an expanded clone; other rows omit it.

abundance,v_gene,d_gene,j_gene,CDR3aa,CDR3nt
.,TRBV13,.,TRBJ2-4,CASSMNRPTNIQYF,TGTGCCAGCAGCATGAACAGGCCCACAAACATTCAGTACTTC
.,TRBV5-1,TRBD1,TRBJ2-1,CASSPDRGAYNEQFF,TGCGCCAGCAGCCCCGACAGGGGAGCCTACAATGAGCAGTTCTTC
.,TRBV7-8,.,TRBJ2-1,CASSLAGLSVEQFF,TGTGCCAGCAGCTTAGCGGGTCTTAGCGTTGAGCAGTTCTTC
few,TRBV6-5,.,TRBJ2-1,CASSPSTNEQFF,TGTGCCAGCAGTCCCTCGACTAATGAGCAGTTCTTC
few,TRBV5-1,TRBD1,TRBJ2-4,CASSMTGGGGRNIQYF,TGCGCCAGCAGCATGACAGGGGGCGGTGGACGAAACATTCAGTACTTC
.,TRBV12-3/TRBV12-4,TRBD2,TRBJ2-5,CASSLRAGGPKTQYF,TGTGCCAGCAGTTTAAGGGCGGGAGGGCCTAAGACCCAGTACTTC
.,TRBV10-2,.,TRBJ2-5,CASQWTELSTQYF,TGCGCCAGCCAATGGACAGAGCTGTCCACCCAGTACTTC
few,TRBV7-3,TRBD1,TRBJ2-7,CASSLGTGGIYEQYF,TGTGCCAGCAGCTTAGGGACAGGGGGCATCTACGAGCAGTACTTC
.,TRBV11-2,TRBD2,TRBJ2-1,CASRQGGLAGPPSYNEQFF,TGTGCCAGCCGCCAGGGGGGACTAGCGGGACCGCCTTCCTACAATGAGCAGTTCTTC
.,TRBV21-1,.,TRBJ1-1,CASSKGGGWDRYTEAFF,TGTGCCAGCAGCAAGGGGGGCGGTTGGGACAGGTACACTGAAGCTTTCTTT
few,TRBV7-9,TRBD2,TRBJ2-7,CASSQTSGSVYEQYF,TGTGCCAGCAGCCAGACTAGCGGGAGCGTTTACGAGCAGTACTTC
.,TRBV20-1,.,TRBJ2-7,CSAHPERSRISGVPYEQYF,TGCAGTGCTCACCCCGAACGATCACGGATCAGCGGTGTACCCTACGAGCAGTACTTC
.,TRBV6-1,TRBD2,TRBJ2-1,CASTELAGVDEQFF,TGTGCCAGCACCGAACTAGCGGGTGTGGATGAGCAGTTCTTC
few,TRBV11-1,TRBD2,TRBJ2-1,CASSFFLHAAGGGGEQFF,TGTGCCAGCAGCTTTTTTCTCCACGCGGCGGGAGGCGGCGGGGAGCAGTTCTTC
few,TRBV10-3,.,TRBJ1-5,CAISERGPNQPQHF,TGTGCCATCAGTGAAAGAGGACCGAATCAGCCCCAGCATTTT
.,TRBV4-2,TRBD2,TRBJ2-1,CASSLPLREYNEQFF,TGTGCCAGCAGCCTCCCGTTGCGGGAGTATAATGAGCAGTTCTTC
.,TRBV7-6,.,TRBJ2-5,CASSVLPVETQYF,TGTGCCAGCAGCGTACTACCGGTGGAGACCCAGTACTTC
.,TRBV20-1,.,TRBJ1-3,CSARDGRFSGNTIYF,TGCAGTGCTCGTGACGGACGATTCTCTGGAAACACCATATATTTT
.,TRBV11-2,TRBD1,TRBJ2-7,CASSQGQGGRYEQYF,TGTGCCAGCAGCCAGGGACAGGGAGGAAGGTACGAGCAGTACTTC